The sequence of this T cell receptor (beta chain) was determined in a study of OX40 agonist ivuxolimab in advanced cancers. Some clones are missing from TCRdb's copy, which holds only in-frame ones; the method was immunoSEQ multiplex PCR. The table shows some 58,000 clones, with 80% to 90% occurring only once. Trimming left V 4 bases short and J 2 bases short, with 13 bases between. The CDR3 length is 15 residues. Germline V gene sequence: CDR1 SGHRS, CDR2 YFSETQ. The chain has TRBV5-1 and TRBJ2-1; D may be TRBD2 (6 bases). The receptor comes from an adult with an advanced solid tumor such as melanoma, head and neck, liver or kidney cancer. Sequenced here: CD4+ or CD8+ T cells sorted from blood, sampled in a trial of the OX40 agonist ivuxolimab. The CDR3 is CASSQTSPTYNEQFF. CDR3 in DNA: TGCGCCAGCAGCCAAACTAGCCCTACCTACAATGAGCAGTTCTTC. The complete variable domain, with remaining parts taken from reference TRBV5-1 and TRBJ2-1, reads KAGVTQTPRYLIKTRGQQVTLSCSPISGHRSVSWYQQTPGQGLQFLFEYFSETQRNKGNFPGRFSGRQFSNSRSEMNVSTLELGDSALYLCASSQTSPTYNEQFFGPGTRLTVL.